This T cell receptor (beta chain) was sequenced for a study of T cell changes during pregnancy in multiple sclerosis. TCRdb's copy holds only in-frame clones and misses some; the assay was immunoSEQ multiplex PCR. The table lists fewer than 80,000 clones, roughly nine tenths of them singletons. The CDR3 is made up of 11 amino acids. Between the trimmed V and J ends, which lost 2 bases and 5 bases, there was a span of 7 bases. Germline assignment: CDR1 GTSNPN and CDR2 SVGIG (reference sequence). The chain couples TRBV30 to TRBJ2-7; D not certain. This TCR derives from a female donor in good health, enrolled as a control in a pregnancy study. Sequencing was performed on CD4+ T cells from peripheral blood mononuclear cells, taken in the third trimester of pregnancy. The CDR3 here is CAWSLADEQYF. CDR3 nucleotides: TGTGCCTGGAGTCTCGCGGACGAGCAGTACTTC.